Shown below are 4 T cell receptor beta chains from a single sample sequenced in a study of blood T cell repertoires in COVID-19. Repertoires were generated with immunoSEQ multiplex PCR, while TCRdb's copy carries only in-frame clones and drops some. The profile shows under 350,000 clones, 80% to 90% of them singletons. The sample comprised PBMCs or T cells enriched from blood (not recorded which). The receptors were sampled from a woman aged 40-49 years with acute COVID-19.

The CDR3 region is CASTRGQASYGYTF. In nucleotides, the CDR3 is TGTGCCAGCACCAGGGGGCAGGCGAGCTATGGCTACACCTTC. The V and J genes are TRBV6-5 and TRBJ1-2, with 8 bases fitting TRBD1. The CDR3 has 14 amino acids. J lost 4 bases, V lost 7 bases, and 8 bases had no gene match. Germline loops: CDR1 MNHEY, CDR2 SVGAGI.

The rearrangement links TRBV7-8 to TRBJ1-3, with D possibly TRBD1 on 6 matching bases. Germline CDR1 SGHVS, CDR2 FQNEAQ. The CDR3 is made up of 15 amino acids. Between the trimmed V and J ends, which lost 5 bases and 7 bases, there was a span of 18 bases. DNA of the CDR3: TGTGCCAGCAGCCCCGGGACAAAAAAAGGGAACACCATATATTTT. Residues: CASSPGTKKGNTIYF.

The genes are TRBV2 and TRBJ2-3; D may be TRBD2 (6 bases). Germline CDR1 and CDR2: SNHLY and FYNNEI. Trimming removed 5 bases from V and 6 bases from J, with 9 bases in between. The CDR3 runs to 12 residues. CDR3 protein: CASSPGGDTQYF. The CDR3 DNA sequence: TGTGCCAGCAGTCCCGGGGGTGATACGCAGTATTTT.

This chain uses TRBV7-3 with TRBJ2-1, with 7 bases aligning to TRBD1. Germline CDR1 SGHTA, CDR2 FQGTGA. CDR3 length equals 16 residues. V was pared by 2 bases and J by 2 bases, with 6 bases of the junction left unmatched. In DNA form, the CDR3 reads TGTGCCAGCAGCTTATCGCAGGGGGTAACCTACAATGAGCAGTTCTTC. Its translation: CASSLSQGVTYNEQFF.